A selection of T cell receptor beta chains follows, all from one sample in a study of blood T cell repertoires in COVID-19. Libraries were prepared by immunoSEQ multiplex PCR; TCRdb keeps only in-frame clonotypes and omits some of them. The sample holds about 400,000 clones, around 92% seen once. The sample comprised PBMCs or T cells enriched from blood (not recorded which). The receptors come from a woman in her twenties or thirties who had recovered from COVID-19. Each CDR3 is given with its conserved first and last residue. A D gene is named only where the DNA matches it firmly. Expanded clones get a size class; other rows say once, few or many, or leave the size out.

D: -; size: few; V: TRBV4-1; J: TRBJ1-3; DNA: TGCGCCAGCAGCCAAGACCAATTACTCTCTGGAAACACCATATATTTT; CDR3: CASSQDQLLSGNTIYF
D: -; size: -; V: TRBV28; J: TRBJ2-4; DNA: TGTGCCAGCACCATAGGAGGTTTCGGGAACATTCAGTACTTC; CDR3: CASTIGGFGNIQYF
D: -; size: -; V: TRBV9; J: TRBJ1-2; DNA: TGTGCCAGCAGCACAGGACAACGGCAAGGCTACACCTTC; CDR3: CASSTGQRQGYTF
D: -; size: -; V: TRBV7-3; J: TRBJ2-2; DNA: TGTGCCAGCAGCGTAGGGGGGAACACCGGGGAGCTGTTTTTT; CDR3: CASSVGGNTGELFF
D: -; size: -; V: TRBV5-5; J: TRBJ1-5; DNA: TGTGCCAGCAGCTTCAGGGGTGATCAGCCCCAGCATTTT; CDR3: CASSFRGDQPQHF
D: -; size: -; V: TRBV2; J: TRBJ2-1; DNA: TGTGCCAGCAGACAATATCAGGGTTACAATGAGCAGTTCTTC; CDR3: CASRQYQGYNEQFF
D: -; size: -; V: TRBV2; J: TRBJ1-4; DNA: TGTGCCAGCATGTGGGGGCTAAGTGAAAAACTGTTTTTT; CDR3: CASMWGLSEKLFF
D: -; size: -; V: TRBV27; J: TRBJ2-7; DNA: TGTGCCAGCAGTTTATCGAGGTTGAACGAGCAGTACTTC; CDR3: CASSLSRLNEQYF
D: -; size: -; V: TRBV7-3; J: TRBJ1-1; DNA: TGTGCCAGCAGCCCAAACAGCATGAACACTGAAGCTTTCTTT; CDR3: CASSPNSMNTEAFF
D: -; size: -; V: TRBV2; J: TRBJ1-1; DNA: TGTGCCAGCAAGACAGGCGAAGCTTTCTTT; CDR3: CASKTGEAFF
D: TRBD1; size: once; V: TRBV4-1; J: TRBJ2-7; DNA: TGCGCCAGCAGCCAAGATCGGGACAGGACCTACGAGCAGTACTTC; CDR3: CASSQDRDRTYEQYF
D: -; size: -; V: TRBV7-2; J: TRBJ1-4; DNA: TGTGCCAGCAGCCTCACGGGAGCCAATGAAAAACTGTTTTTT; CDR3: CASSLTGANEKLFF
D: TRBD1; size: -; V: TRBV7-2; J: TRBJ1-1; DNA: TGTGCCAGCAGCTTGTATGAGACAGGGGCATGGAACACTGAAGCTTTCTTT; CDR3: CASSLYETGAWNTEAFF
D: TRBD1; size: -; V: TRBV18; J: TRBJ1-2; DNA: TGTGCCAGCTCACCAGTAGGGACAGATTATGGCTACACCTTC; CDR3: CASSPVGTDYGYTF
D: -; size: -; V: TRBV7-9; J: TRBJ2-5; DNA: TGTGCCAGCAGCCCCCGGACAGTCCAAGAGACCCAGTACTTC; CDR3: CASSPRTVQETQYF
D: -; size: -; V: TRBV3-1/TRBV3-2; J: TRBJ1-2; DNA: TGTGCCAGCACCAAGACACCAAAGGTTGGCGGCTACACCTTC; CDR3: CASTKTPKVGGYTF
D: -; size: -; V: TRBV30; J: TRBJ1-1; DNA: TGTGCCTGGAGGGAAAAACAGCTGTACTCCACTGAAGCTTTCTTT; CDR3: CAWREKQLYSTEAFF
D: TRBD1; size: -; V: TRBV4-3; J: TRBJ1-2; DNA: TGCGCCAGCAGCCACAGTGGGACAGAGAAATCCTATGGCTACACCTTC; CDR3: CASSHSGTEKSYGYTF
D: -; size: -; V: TRBV9; J: TRBJ2-3; DNA: TGTGCCAGCAGCGTAGAGGCGGCTGGCTCAGATACGCAGTATTTT; CDR3: CASSVEAAGSDTQYF
D: TRBD1; size: -; V: TRBV28; J: TRBJ1-5; DNA: TGTGCCAGCAATCCCGGGACAGGGGTTCAGCCCCAGCATTTT; CDR3: CASNPGTGVQPQHF
D: -; size: -; V: TRBV7-2; J: TRBJ2-1; DNA: TGTGCCAGCAGCTTCTCCGGAGTTGGATCCTACAATGAGCAGTTCTTC; CDR3: CASSFSGVGSYNEQFF
D: TRBD1; size: -; V: TRBV7-3; J: TRBJ2-2; DNA: TGTGCCAGCAGCCCCGGCCCGGGACAGGGAAACACCGGGGAGCTGTTTTTT; CDR3: CASSPGPGQGNTGELFF
D: -; size: -; V: TRBV3-1/TRBV3-2; J: TRBJ2-7; DNA: TGTGCCAGCAGCATAAGACTATTAGACGACGAGCAGTACTTC; CDR3: CASSIRLLDDEQYF
D: -; size: -; V: TRBV9; J: TRBJ1-5; DNA: TGTGCCAGCAGCGTAGGAGAGGGACACAGCAATCAGCCCCAGCATTTT; CDR3: CASSVGEGHSNQPQHF
D: TRBD1; size: -; V: TRBV7-2; J: TRBJ1-1; DNA: TGTGCCAGCAGCTTAAGGGACAGGAACACTGAAGCTTTCTTT; CDR3: CASSLRDRNTEAFF
D: TRBD1; size: -; V: TRBV5-1; J: TRBJ2-1; DNA: TGCGCCAGCAGCTTGGAGGGGACAGCTTACAATGAGCAGTTCTTC; CDR3: CASSLEGTAYNEQFF
D: -; size: -; V: TRBV7-3; J: TRBJ2-7; DNA: TGTGCCAGCAGCTCCTCCGGGACTTCCTACGAGCAGTACTTC; CDR3: CASSSSGTSYEQYF
D: -; size: -; V: TRBV2; J: TRBJ1-3; DNA: TGTGCCAGCAGTGAACAGGTTGGCACCATATATTTT; CDR3: CASSEQVGTIYF
D: -; size: -; V: TRBV15; J: TRBJ2-2; DNA: TGTGCCACCAGCAGAGATTGGGTGGGAGCTCTCACCGGGGAGCTGTTTTTT; CDR3: CATSRDWVGALTGELFF
D: -; size: -; V: TRBV5-4; J: TRBJ2-2; DNA: TGTGCCAGCAGCCTCGGGGGAGCCAACACCGGGGAGCTGTTTTTT; CDR3: CASSLGGANTGELFF
D: TRBD1; size: -; V: TRBV30; J: TRBJ1-6; DNA: TGTGCCTGGAACGTGGGACAGGGAAATCGATCACCCCTCCACTTT; CDR3: CAWNVGQGNRSPLHF
D: -; size: once; V: TRBV29-1; J: TRBJ2-2; DNA: TGCAGCGTTGCGTTTGGGGCAGACTTCACCGGGGAGCTGTTTTTT; CDR3: CSVAFGADFTGELFF